The sequence of this T cell receptor beta chain was determined in a study of CD8+CD57+ T cells in acquired aplastic anemia. For the study at large: On average, sorted CD4+ and CD8+ cells gave 2.5 to 4 ug of DNA. Overall study results and limits: Patients shared under 30 CD8+ CDR3 sequences with controls. Patients did not significantly differ from controls in CD8+ Simpson's diversity.

Investigators profiled TCR beta VDJ and CDR3 from genomic DNA template. TCRdb re-called the reads with MiXCR, one entry per CDR3 protein. The data contain just over 450,000 distinct CDR3 sequences, more than 25% of them singletons. With regard to this clonotype: Its specificity is unknown.

With V trimmed by 6 bases and J by 6 bases, 9 bases remained unmatched. Looked up from germline, CDR1 is MGHDK and CDR2 is SYGVNS. The CDR3 has 15 amino acids. Sequenced patients had shown CD8+CD57+ cell expansion by flow cytometry. What was sequenced was sorted CD4+, CD8+, or CD8+CD57+ T cells (not recorded which) from PBMCs. The clonotype comes from a human donor with aplastic anemia. The chain carries TRBV25-1 and TRBJ1-1, with 11 bases matching TRBD1. The CDR3: CASSAHGQGAAEAFF. CDR3 DNA sequence: TGTGCCAGCAGCGCTCACGGACAGGGGGCAGCTGAAGCTTTCTTT.